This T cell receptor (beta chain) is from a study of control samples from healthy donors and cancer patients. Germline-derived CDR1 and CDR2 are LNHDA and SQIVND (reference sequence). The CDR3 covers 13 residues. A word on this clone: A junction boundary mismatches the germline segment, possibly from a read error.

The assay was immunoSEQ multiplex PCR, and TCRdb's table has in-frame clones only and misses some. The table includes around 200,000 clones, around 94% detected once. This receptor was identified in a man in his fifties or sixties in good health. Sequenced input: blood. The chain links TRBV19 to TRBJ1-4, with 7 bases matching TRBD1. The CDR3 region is CASSDRANEKLFF. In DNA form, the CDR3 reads TGTGCCAGTAGCGACAGGGCTAACGAAAAACTGTTTTTT.